A single sample gave rise to the 10 T cell receptor beta chains below, sequenced in a study of blood T cell repertoires in COVID-19. Generated by immunoSEQ multiplex PCR, the TCRdb table keeps only in-frame clones and is missing some. Of approximately 170,000 clones in the sample, around 84% were seen once. Material: peripheral blood. The receptors derive from a woman of 80 years or more with acute or convalescent COVID-19.

The chain uses TRBV18 and TRBJ1-2; D gene uncertain. The CDR3 is 13 amino acids. Germline CDR1 and CDR2: KGHSH and LQKENI. V was pared by 3 bases and J by 3 bases, with 8 bases between. CDR3 in DNA: TGTGCCAGCTCACCCCTCGGGGACTATGGCTACACCTTC. Its protein is CASSPLGDYGYTF. Based on the CDR3 plus reference TRBV18 and TRBJ1-2, the full variable domain is NAGVMQNPRHLVRRRGQEARLRCSPMKGHSHVYWYRQLPEEGLKFMVYLQKENIIDESGMPKERFSAEFPKEGPSILRIQQVVRGDSAAYFCASSPLGDYGYTFGSGTRLTVV.

The J gene is TRBJ2-5, the V gene TRBV15; D not certain. The V gene lost 0 bases and the J gene lost 4 bases, with 6 bases spanning the gap. The CDR3 length is 13 residues. The germline gives CDR1 LNHNV, CDR2 YYDKDF (reference sequence). CDR3: CATSRDRGETQYF. CDR3 bases: TGTGCCACCAGCAGAGATCGAGGAGAGACCCAGTACTTC. Combining the CDR3 with reference TRBV15 and TRBJ2-5 gives the whole variable domain DAMVIQNPRYQVTQFGKPVTLSCSQTLNHNVMYWYQQKSSQAPKLLFHYYDKDFNNEADTPDNFQSRRPNTSFCFLDIRSPGLGDTAMYLCATSRDRGETQYFGPGTRLLVL.

V gene TRBV9 combines with J gene TRBJ2-5, with a tentative D call TRBD1 (6 bases). Between the trimmed V and J ends, which lost 4 bases and 5 bases, there was a span of 18 bases. Germline loops: CDR1 SGDLS, CDR2 YYNGEE. The CDR3 extends over 15 amino acids. DNA of the CDR3: TGTGCCAGCAGCCACGAGGGGGTGGGAGCGGAGACCCAGTACTTC. As protein: CASSHEGVGAETQYF.

Only a few counts were recorded for this clone. The J gene is TRBJ1-3, the V gene TRBV24-1, with 7 bases fitting TRBD1. J lost 5 bases, V lost 7 bases, and 4 bases had no gene match. The CDR3 consists of 13 residues. The germline V gene encodes CDR1 KGHDR and CDR2 SFDVKD. Here the CDR3 DNA reads TGTGCCACCAGCACAGGGGAGAGAAACACCATATATTTT. This translates into CATSTGERNTIYF.

This chain connects TRBV9 to TRBJ2-3, with 9 bases fitting TRBD2. Germline lookup yields CDR1 SGDLS and CDR2 YYNGEE. This CDR3 has 15 residues. V was pared by 5 bases and J by 2 bases, with 6 bases of the junction left unmatched. The CDR3: CASSGAGGPTDTQYF. The CDR3 coding sequence is TGTGCCAGCAGTGGTGCGGGAGGGCCCACAGATACGCAGTATTTT.

CDR3 sequence: CATSRERGRVIGEQFF. The DNA for the CDR3 is TGTGCCACCAGCAGAGAGCGGGGCAGGGTAATAGGTGAGCAGTTCTTC. The rearrangement uses TRBV15 and TRBJ2-1, with D possibly matching TRBD2 (6 bases). The ends were cut back, 0 bases at V and 9 bases at J, with 18 bases in the middle. Germline V gives CDR1 LNHNV, CDR2 YYDKDF (reference sequence). This CDR3 spans 16 amino acids.

This chain joins TRBV5-6 and TRBJ1-6, with 7 bases identical to TRBD1. CDR1 and CDR2 from the germline V gene are SGHDT and YYEEEE. J gave up 5 bases and V 5 bases, and 4 bases lay outside the gene matches. The CDR3 loop spans 14 amino acids. CDR3 DNA sequence: TGTGCCAGCAGGTGGGGACAGCATAATTCACCCCTCCACTTT. Residues: CASRWGQHNSPLHF.

V usage is TRBV5-6 and J usage is TRBJ2-1; tentative D call: TRBD1 (5 bases). V shed 4 bases and J shed 2 bases, with 10 bases lying between them. Germline V gives CDR1 SGHDT, CDR2 YYEEEE. This CDR3 is 14 amino acids long. The CDR3 reads CASSDWTPYNEQFF. The CDR3 DNA is TGTGCCAGCAGCGACTGGACACCCTACAATGAGCAGTTCTTC.

This rearrangement joins TRBV7-9 to TRBJ2-3, with D uncertain. CDR1 is SEHNR and CDR2 is FQNEAQ in the germline V gene (reference sequence). The CDR3 spans 14 residues. V dropped 2 bases and J dropped 0 bases, with 6 bases sitting between them. The CDR3 spells CASSLSISTDTQYF. The CDR3 bases are TGTGCCAGCAGCTTATCTATTAGCACAGATACGCAGTATTTT.

The rearrangement uses TRBV21-1 and TRBJ2-7; no DNA check was done on the table's D call, TRBD2. TRBV21-1 is a listed pseudogene. The CDR3 sequence is 16 residues long. Here the CDR3 reads CASSKDGLAVCREQYF. The CDR3 bases are TGTGCCAGCAGCAAAGATGGACTAGCGGTGTGTAGGGAGCAGTACTTC.